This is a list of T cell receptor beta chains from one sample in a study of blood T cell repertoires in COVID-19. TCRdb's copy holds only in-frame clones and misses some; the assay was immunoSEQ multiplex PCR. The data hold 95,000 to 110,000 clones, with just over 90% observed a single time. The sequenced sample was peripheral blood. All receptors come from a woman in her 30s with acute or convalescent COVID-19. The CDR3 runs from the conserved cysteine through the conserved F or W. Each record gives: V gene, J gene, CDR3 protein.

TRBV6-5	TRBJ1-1	CASSYTGDTEAFF
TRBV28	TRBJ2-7	CASRGTRYEQYF
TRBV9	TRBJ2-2	CASSVAQGRGTGELFF
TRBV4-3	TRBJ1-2	CASSQDIGDSYGYTF
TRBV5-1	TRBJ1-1	CASSLKDRNTEAFF
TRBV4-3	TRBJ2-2	CASSQEGGLAGSTGELFF
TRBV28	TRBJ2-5	CASSMTSDETQYF
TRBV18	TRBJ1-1	CASSPTGGTNTEAFF
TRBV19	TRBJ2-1	CASSINYLNEQFF
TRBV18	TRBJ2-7	CASSLTPGYEQYF